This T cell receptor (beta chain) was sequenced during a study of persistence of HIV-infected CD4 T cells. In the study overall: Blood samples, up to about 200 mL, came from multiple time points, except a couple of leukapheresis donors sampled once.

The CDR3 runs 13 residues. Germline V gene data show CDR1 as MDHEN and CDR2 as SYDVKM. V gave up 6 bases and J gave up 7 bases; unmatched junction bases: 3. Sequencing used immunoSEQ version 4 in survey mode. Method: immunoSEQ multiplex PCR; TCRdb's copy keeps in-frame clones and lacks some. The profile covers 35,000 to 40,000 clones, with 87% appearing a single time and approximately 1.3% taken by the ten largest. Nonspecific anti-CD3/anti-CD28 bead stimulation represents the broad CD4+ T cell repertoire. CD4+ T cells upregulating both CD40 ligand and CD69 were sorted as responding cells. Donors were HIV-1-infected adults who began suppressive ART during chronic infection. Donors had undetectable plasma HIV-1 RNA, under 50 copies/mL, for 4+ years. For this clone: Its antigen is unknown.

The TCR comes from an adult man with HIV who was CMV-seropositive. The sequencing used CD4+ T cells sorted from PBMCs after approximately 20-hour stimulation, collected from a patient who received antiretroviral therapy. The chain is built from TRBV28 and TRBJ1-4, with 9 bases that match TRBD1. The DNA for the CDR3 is TGTGCCAGCAGGACAGGGGGTAGTGAAAAACTGTTTTTT. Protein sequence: CASRTGGSEKLFF.